The clone carrying this T cell receptor beta chain was seen repeatedly, ten times or more. Each CDR3 protein is one row after TCRdb ran MiXCR on the 5' RACE reads. Of 200,000 to 250,000 distinct CDR3 sequences listed, approximately 7.9% are singletons. This sample was included in a study of identical twins. This CDR3 contains 12 residues. Trimming pared 2 bases from V and 8 bases from J, leaving 11 bases between. Germline-derived CDR1 and CDR2 are DFQATT and SNEGSKA (reference sequence). This sample also appeared in a second study, on yellow fever vaccine responses in identical twins.

Source material: CD8+ T cells sorted from blood. The sequence was obtained from a woman aged 18 to 35 in good health. This rearrangement joins TRBV20-1 to TRBJ2-3; no reliable D call. CDR3 protein: CSARYWLLTQYF. DNA of the CDR3: TGCAGTGCTAGATATTGGCTTCTTACGCAGTATTTT.